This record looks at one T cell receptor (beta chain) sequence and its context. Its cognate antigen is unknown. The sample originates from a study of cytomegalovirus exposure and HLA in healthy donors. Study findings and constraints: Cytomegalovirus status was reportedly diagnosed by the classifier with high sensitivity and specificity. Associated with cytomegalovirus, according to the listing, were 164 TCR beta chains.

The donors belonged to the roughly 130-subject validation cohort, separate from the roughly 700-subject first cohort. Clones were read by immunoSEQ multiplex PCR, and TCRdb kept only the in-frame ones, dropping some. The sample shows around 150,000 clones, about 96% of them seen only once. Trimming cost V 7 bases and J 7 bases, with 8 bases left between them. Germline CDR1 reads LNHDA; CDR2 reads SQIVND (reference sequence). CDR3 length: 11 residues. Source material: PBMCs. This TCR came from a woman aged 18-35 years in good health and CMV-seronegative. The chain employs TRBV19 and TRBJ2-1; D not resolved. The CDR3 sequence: CASTMRNEQFF. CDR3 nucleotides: TGTGCCAGTACCATGCGGAATGAGCAGTTCTTC.